Sequencing of this T cell receptor (beta chain) was carried out in a study of shared clonotypes between healthy human individuals. At the level of the study: The study used three CD4 naive, three CD4 memory, two CD8 naive and one CD8 memory plate per donor.

With respect to this clone: Its antigen remains unknown.

Germline CDR1 SQVTM, CDR2 ANQGSEA. The CDR3 consists of 13 residues. J gave up 4 bases and V 3 bases, and 5 bases lay outside the gene matches. The method was immunoSEQ multiplex PCR; TCRdb's version includes in-frame clones alone and lacks a portion of them. The sample shows a few hundred thousand clones, 95% to 96% of them seen only once. Findings of the study overall: Non-shared clonotypes displayed generation probabilities falling below those of clonotypes present in all four donors. Memory subsets generally showed lower estimated richness than naive subsets.

CD45RO-negative, CCR7-selected cells formed the naive CD8 fraction, which excluded terminally differentiated effector memory CD45RA+ cells. Source material: naive CD8+ T cells sorted from blood. This sequence joins TRBV29-1 and TRBJ2-7; 8 bases are shared with TRBD1. This clonotype was obtained from a young woman in good health. CDR3 in DNA: TGCAGCGTTGACGGGACAGGCCCTTACGAGCAGTACTTC. Amino acids: CSVDGTGPYEQYF.